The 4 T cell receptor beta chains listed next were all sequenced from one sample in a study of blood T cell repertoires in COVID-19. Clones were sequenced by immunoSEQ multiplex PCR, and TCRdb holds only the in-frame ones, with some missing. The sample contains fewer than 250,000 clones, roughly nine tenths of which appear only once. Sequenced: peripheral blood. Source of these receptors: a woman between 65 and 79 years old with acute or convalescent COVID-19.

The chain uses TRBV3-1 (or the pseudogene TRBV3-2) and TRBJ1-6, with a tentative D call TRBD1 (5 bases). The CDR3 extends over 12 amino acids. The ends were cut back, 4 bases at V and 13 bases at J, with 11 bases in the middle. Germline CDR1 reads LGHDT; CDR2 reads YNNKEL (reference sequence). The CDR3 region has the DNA TGTGCCAGCAGCCCGAACAGGTCTCCCCTCCACTTT. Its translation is CASSPNRSPLHF.

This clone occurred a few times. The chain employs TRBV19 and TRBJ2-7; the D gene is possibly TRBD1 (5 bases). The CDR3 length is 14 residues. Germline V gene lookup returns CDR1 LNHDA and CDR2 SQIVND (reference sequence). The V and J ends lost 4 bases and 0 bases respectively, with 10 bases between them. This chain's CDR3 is CASSNRRSSYEQYF. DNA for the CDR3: TGTGCCAGTAGTAACAGGCGAAGCTCCTACGAGCAGTACTTC.

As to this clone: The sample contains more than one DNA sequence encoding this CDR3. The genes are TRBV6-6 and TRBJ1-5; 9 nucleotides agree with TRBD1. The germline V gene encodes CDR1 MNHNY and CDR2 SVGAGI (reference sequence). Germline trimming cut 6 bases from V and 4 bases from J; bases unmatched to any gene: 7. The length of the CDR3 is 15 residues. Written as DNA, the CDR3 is TGTGCCAGCAGCCGCCGGACAGGGGAAAATCAGCCCCAGCATTTT. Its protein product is CASSRRTGENQPQHF.

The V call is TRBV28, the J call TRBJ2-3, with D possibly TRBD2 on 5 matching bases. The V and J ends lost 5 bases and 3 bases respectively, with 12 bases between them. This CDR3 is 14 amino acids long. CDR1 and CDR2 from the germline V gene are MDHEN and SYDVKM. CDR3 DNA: TGTGCCAGCAGTACCCCGGGAAATACAGATACGCAGTATTTT. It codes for CASSTPGNTDTQYF.